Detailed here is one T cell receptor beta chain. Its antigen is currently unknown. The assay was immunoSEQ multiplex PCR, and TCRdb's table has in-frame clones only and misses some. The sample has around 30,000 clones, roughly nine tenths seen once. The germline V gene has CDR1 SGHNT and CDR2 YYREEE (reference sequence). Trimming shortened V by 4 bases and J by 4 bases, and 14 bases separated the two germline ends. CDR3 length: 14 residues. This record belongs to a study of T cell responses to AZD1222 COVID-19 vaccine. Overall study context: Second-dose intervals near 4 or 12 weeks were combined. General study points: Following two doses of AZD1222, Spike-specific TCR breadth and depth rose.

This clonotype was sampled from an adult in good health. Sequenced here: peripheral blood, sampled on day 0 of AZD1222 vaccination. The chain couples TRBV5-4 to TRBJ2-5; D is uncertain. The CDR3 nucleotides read TGTGCCAGCAGCCGGACCTCCGAAGGAGAGACCCAGTACTTC. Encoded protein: CASSRTSEGETQYF.